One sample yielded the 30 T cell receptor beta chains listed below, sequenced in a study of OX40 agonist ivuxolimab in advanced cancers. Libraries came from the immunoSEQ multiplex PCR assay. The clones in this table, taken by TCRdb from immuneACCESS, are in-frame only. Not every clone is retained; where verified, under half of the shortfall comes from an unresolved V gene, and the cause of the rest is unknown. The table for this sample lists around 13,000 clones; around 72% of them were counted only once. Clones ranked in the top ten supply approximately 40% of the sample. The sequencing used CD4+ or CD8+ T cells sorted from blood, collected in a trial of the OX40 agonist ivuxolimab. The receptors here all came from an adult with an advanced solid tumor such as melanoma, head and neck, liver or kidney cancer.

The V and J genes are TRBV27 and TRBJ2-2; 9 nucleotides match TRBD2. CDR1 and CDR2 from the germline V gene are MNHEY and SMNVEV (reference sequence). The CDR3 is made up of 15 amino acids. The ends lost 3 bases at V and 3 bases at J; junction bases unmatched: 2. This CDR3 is CASSLGLAYTGELFF. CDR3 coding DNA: TGTGCCAGCAGTTTGGGACTAGCTTACACCGGGGAGCTGTTTTTT.

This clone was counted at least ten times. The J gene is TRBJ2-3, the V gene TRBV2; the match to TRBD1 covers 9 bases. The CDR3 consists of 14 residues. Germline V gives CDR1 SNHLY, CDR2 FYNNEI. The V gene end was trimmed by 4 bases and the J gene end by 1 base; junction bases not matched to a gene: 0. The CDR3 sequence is CASSGQGGTDTQYF. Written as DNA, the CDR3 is TGTGCCAGCAGTGGACAGGGGGGCACAGATACGCAGTATTTT.

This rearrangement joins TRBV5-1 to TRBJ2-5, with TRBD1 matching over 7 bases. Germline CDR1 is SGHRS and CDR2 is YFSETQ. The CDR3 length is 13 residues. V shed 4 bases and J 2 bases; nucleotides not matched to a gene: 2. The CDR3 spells CASSLGQQETQYF. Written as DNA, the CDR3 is TGCGCCAGCAGCCTGGGACAGCAAGAGACCCAGTACTTC.

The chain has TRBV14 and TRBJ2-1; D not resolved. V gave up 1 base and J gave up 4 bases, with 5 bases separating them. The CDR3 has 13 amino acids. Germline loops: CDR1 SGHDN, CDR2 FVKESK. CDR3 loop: CASSQGLYNEQFF. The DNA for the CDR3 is TGTGCCAGCAGCCAAGGGCTATACAATGAGCAGTTCTTC. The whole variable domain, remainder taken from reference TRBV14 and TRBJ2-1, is EAGVTQFPSHSVIEKGQTVTLRCDPISGHDNLYWYRRVMGKEIKFLLHFVKESKQDESGMPNNRFLAERTGGTYSTLKVQPAELEDSGVYFCASSQGLYNEQFFGPGTRLTVL.

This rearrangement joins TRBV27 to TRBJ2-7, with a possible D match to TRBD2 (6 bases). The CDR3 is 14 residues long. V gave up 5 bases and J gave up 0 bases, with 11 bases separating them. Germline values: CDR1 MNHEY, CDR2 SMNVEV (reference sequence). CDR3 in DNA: TGTGCCAGCAGTCCCTTCGGGGGCTCCTACGAGCAGTACTTC. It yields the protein CASSPFGGSYEQYF.

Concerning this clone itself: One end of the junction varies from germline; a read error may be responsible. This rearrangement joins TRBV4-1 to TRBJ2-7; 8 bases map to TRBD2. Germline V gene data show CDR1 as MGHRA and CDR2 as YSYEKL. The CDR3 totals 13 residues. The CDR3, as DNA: TGCGCCAGCAGCCTTAGCCCGGGACTAGGAGCCCTTTTC. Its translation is CASSLSPGLGALF.

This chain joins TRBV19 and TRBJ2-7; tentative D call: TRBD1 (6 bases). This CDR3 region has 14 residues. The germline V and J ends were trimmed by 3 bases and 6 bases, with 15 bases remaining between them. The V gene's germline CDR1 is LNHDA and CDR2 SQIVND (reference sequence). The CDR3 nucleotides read TGTGCCAGTAGTATGGGGGCACCCCCAGTCGAGCAGTACTTC. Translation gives CASSMGAPPVEQYF.

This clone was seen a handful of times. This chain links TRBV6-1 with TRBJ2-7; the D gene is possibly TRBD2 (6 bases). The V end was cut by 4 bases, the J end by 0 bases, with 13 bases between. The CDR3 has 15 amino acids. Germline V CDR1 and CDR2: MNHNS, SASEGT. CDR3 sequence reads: CASSVRDSSSYEQYF. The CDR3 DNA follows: TGTGCCAGCAGTGTCCGGGACTCGAGCTCCTACGAGCAGTACTTC.

CDR3 DNA: TGTGCCACACAAACGGGCAATCAGCCCCAGCATTTT. Translating gives CATQTGNQPQHF. V is TRBV28 and J is TRBJ1-5; D is unclear. The V end lost 10 bases, the J end lost 2 bases, and 9 bases lay between the germline ends. Germline CDR1 is MDHEN and CDR2 is SYDVKM. This CDR3 contains 12 residues.

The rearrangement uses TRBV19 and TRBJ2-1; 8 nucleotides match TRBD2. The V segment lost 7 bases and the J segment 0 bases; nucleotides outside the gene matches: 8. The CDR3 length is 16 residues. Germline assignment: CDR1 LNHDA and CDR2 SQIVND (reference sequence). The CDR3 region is CASTASGPSSYNEQFF. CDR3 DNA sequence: TGTGCCAGTACGGCTAGCGGGCCCAGCTCCTACAATGAGCAGTTCTTC.

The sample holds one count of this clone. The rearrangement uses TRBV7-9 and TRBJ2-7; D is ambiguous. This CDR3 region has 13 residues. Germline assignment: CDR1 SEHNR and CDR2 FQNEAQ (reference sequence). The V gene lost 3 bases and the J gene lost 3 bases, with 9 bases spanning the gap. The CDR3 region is CASSFLGIYEQYF. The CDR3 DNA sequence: TGTGCCAGCAGCTTTTTAGGAATCTACGAGCAGTACTTC.

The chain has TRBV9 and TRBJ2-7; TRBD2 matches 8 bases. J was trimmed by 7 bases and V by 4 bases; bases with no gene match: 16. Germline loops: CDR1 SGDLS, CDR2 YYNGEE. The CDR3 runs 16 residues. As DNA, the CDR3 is TGTGCCAGCAGCCAAGATTCCGCGGGGGGACTGGGAGAGCAGTACTTC. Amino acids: CASSQDSAGGLGEQYF.

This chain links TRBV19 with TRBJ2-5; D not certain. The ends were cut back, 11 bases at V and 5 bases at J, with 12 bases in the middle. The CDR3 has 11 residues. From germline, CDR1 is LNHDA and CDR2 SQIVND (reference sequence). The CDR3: CAPLGPETQYF. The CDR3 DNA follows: TGTGCCCCTCTCGGACCGGAGACCCAGTACTTC.

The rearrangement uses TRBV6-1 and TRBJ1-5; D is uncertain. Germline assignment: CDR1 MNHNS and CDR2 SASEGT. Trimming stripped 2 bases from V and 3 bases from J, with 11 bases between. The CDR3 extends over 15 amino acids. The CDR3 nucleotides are TGTGCCAGCAGTGAAAGGCAGGCTGACAATCAGCCCCAGCATTTT. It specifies CASSERQADNQPQHF.

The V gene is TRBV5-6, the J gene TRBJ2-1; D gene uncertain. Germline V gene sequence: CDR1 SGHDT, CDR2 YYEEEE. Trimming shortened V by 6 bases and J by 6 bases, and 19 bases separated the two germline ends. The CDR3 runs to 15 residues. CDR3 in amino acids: CASKPRRSLFNEQFF. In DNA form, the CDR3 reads TGTGCCAGCAAGCCCCGACGGAGCCTCTTCAATGAGCAGTTCTTC.

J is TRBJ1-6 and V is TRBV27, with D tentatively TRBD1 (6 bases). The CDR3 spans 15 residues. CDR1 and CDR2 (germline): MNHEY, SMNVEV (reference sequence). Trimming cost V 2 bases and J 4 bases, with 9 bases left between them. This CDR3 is CASSLGDKYNSPLHF. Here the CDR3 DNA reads TGTGCCAGCAGTTTAGGGGACAAGTATAATTCACCCCTCCACTTT.

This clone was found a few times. This CDR3 is CASSPRDSPYGYTF. Here the CDR3 DNA reads TGTGCCAGCAGCCCTCGGGACTCCCCTTATGGCTACACCTTC. The chain has TRBV7-9 and TRBJ1-2; TRBD1 might be the D (5 bases). Germline V gives CDR1 SEHNR, CDR2 FQNEAQ (reference sequence). Trimming pared 5 bases from V and 5 bases from J, leaving 15 bases between. The CDR3 is 14 residues long. The full variable domain, its missing parts supplied by reference TRBV7-9 and TRBJ1-2, is DTGVSQNPRHKITKRGQNVTFRCDPISEHNRLYWYRQTLGQGPEFLTYFQNEAQLEKSRLLSDRFSAERPKGSFSTLEIQRTEQGDSAMYLCASSPRDSPYGYTFGSGTRLTVV.

CDR3 residues: CASSQVGAVGETQYF. The DNA of the CDR3 is TGTGCCAGCAGCCAAGTTGGGGCGGTGGGGGAGACCCAGTACTTC. This chain joins TRBV14 and TRBJ2-5, with D possibly TRBD1 on 5 matching bases. The ends were cut back, 1 base at V and 5 bases at J, with 14 bases in the middle. CDR1 and CDR2 (germline): SGHDN, FVKESK. This CDR3 is built from 15 residues.

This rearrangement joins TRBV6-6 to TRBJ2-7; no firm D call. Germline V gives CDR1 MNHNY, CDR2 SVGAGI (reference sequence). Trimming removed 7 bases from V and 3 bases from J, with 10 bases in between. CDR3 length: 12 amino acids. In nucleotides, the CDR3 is TGTGCCAGCAAGGACCGATACTACGAGCAGTACTTC. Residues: CASKDRYYEQYF.

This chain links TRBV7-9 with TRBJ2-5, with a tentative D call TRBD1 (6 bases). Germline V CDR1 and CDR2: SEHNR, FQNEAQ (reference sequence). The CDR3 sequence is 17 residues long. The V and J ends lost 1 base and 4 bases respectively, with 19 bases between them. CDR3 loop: CASSLVRHTGWRETQYF. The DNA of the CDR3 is TGTGCCAGCAGCTTAGTTCGTCATACAGGGTGGAGAGAGACCCAGTACTTC.

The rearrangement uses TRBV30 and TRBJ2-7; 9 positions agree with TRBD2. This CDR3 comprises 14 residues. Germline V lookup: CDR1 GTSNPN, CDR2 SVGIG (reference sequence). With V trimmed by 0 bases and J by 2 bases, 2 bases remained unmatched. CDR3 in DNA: TGTGCCTGGAGTGTGTCTAGCGGGGCCTACGAGCAGTACTTC. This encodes CAWSVSSGAYEQYF.

The CDR3 DNA reads TGTGCCAGTAGTAACCTAGCGGGAGGGTTCGGTGAGCAGTTCTTC. Translation: CASSNLAGGFGEQFF. This chain joins TRBV19 and TRBJ2-1; 12 bases are shared with TRBD2. The CDR3 loop spans 15 amino acids. Germline trimming cut 4 bases from V and 9 bases from J; bases unmatched to any gene: 7. Per germline, CDR1 LNHDA and CDR2 SQIVND (reference sequence).

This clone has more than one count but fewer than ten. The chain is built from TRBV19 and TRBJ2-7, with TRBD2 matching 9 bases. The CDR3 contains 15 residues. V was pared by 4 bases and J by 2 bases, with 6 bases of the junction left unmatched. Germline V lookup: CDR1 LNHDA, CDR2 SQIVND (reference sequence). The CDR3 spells CASSNPSGETYEQYF. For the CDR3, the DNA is TGTGCCAGTAGTAACCCTAGCGGGGAGACCTACGAGCAGTACTTC.

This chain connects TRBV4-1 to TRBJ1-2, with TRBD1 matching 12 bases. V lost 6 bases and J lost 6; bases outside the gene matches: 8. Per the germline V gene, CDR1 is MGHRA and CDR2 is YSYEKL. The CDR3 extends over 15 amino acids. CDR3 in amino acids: CASRSTGTGGDGYTF. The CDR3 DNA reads TGCGCCAGCAGATCTACCGGGACAGGGGGCGATGGCTACACCTTC.

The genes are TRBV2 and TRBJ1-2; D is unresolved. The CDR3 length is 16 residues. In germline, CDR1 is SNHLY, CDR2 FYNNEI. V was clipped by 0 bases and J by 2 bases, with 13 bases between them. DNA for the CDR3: TGTGCCAGCAGTGAAGCGCTAGACAAACCCAACTATGGCTACACCTTC. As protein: CASSEALDKPNYGYTF.

The CDR3 bases are TGCAGTGCTAGAGGATTGGGCGAGCAGTACTTC. It yields the protein CSARGLGEQYF. This rearrangement joins TRBV20-1 to TRBJ2-7, with unresolved D. Per germline, CDR1 DFQATT and CDR2 SNEGSKA (reference sequence). With 1 base removed from V and 6 bases from J, the gap between germline ends came to 7 bases. CDR3 length: 11 residues.

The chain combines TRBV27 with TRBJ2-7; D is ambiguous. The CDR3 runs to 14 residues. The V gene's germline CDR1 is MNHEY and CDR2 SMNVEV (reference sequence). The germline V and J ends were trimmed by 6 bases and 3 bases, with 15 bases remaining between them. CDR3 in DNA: TGTGCCAGCAGCCTAGGGAACAGTAACTACGAGCAGTACTTC. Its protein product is CASSLGNSNYEQYF.

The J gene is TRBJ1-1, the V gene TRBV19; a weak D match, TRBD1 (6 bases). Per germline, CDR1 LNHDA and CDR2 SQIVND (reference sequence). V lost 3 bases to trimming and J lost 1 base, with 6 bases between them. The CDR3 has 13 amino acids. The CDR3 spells CASSMGQNTEAFF. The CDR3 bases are TGTGCCAGTAGTATGGGACAGAACACTGAAGCTTTCTTT.

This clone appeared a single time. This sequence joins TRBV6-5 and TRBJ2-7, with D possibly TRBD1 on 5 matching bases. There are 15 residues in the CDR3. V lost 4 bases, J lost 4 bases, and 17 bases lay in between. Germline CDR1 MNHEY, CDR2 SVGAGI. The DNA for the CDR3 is TGTGCCAGCAGTTCCGCAAACCAGGGCCGGTACGAGCAGTACTTC. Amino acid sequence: CASSSANQGRYEQYF.

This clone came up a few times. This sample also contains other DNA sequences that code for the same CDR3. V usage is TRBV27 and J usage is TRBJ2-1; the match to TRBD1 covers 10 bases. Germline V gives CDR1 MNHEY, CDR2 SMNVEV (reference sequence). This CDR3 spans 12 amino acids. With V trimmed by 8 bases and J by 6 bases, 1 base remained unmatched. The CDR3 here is CASWDRGNEQFF. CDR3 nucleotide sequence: TGTGCCAGCTGGGACAGGGGCAATGAGCAGTTCTTC.